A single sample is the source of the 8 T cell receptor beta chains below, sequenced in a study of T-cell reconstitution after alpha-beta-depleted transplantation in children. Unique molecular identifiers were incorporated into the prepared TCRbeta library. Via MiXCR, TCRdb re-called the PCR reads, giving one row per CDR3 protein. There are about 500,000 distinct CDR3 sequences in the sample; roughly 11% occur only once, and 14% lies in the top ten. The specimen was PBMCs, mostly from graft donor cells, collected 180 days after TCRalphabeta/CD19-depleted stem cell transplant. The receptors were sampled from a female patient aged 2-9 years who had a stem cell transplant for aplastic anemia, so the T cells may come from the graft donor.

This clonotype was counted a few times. The CDR3 is CSVIPQGSYEQYF. The CDR3 region has the DNA TGCAGCGTGATCCCGCAGGGGTCCTACGAGCAGTACTTC. The chain recombines TRBV29-1 with TRBJ2-7; TRBD1 might be the D (6 bases). This CDR3 has 13 amino acids. The V gene's germline CDR1 is SQVTM and CDR2 ANQGSEA. The V end was cut by 6 bases, the J end by 1 base, with 13 bases between.

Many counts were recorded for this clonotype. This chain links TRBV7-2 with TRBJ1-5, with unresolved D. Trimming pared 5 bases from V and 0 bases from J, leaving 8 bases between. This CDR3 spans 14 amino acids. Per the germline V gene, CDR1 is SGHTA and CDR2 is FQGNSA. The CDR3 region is CASSAFDSNQPQHF. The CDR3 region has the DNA TGTGCCAGCAGCGCCTTTGATAGCAATCAGCCCCAGCATTTT.

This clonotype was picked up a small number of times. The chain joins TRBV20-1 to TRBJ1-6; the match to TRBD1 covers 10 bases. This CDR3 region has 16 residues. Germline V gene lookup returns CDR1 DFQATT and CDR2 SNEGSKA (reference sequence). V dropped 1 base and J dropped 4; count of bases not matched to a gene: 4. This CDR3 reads CSARVPGQGYNSPLHF. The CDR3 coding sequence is TGCAGTGCTAGAGTTCCGGGACAGGGGTATAATTCACCCCTCCACTTT.

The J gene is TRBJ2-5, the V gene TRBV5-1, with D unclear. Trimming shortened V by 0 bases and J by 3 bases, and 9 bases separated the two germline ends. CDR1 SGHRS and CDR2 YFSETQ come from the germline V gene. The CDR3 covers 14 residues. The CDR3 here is CASSLDLAEETQYF. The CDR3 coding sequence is TGCGCCAGCAGCTTGGATTTAGCAGAAGAGACCCAGTACTTC.

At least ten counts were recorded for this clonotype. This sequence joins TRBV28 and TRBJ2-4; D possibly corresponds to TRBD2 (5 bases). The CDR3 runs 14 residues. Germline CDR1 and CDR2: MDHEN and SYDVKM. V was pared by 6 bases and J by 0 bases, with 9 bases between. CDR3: CASRVGLAKNIQYF. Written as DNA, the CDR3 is TGTGCCAGCAGAGTCGGACTAGCCAAAAACATTCAGTACTTC.

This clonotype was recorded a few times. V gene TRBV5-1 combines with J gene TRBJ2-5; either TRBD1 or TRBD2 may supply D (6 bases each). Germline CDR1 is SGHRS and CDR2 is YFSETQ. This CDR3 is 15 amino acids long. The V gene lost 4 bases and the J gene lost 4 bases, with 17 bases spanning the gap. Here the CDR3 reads CASSLTGAGRETQYF. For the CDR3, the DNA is TGCGCCAGCAGCCTGACGGGGGCGGGAAGAGAGACCCAGTACTTC.

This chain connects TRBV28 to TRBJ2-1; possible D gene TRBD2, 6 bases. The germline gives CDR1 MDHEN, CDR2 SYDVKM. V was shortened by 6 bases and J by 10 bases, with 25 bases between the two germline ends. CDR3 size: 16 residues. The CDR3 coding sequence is TGTGCCAGCAGAAACCGGGACTTAGCATATTTATGGGAGCAGTTCTTC. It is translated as CASRNRDLAYLWEQFF.

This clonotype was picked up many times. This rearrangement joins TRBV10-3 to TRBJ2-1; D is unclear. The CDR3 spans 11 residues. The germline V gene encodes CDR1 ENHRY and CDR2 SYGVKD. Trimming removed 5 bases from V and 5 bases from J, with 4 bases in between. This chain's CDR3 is CAISLDNEQFF. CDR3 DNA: TGTGCCATCAGTCTAGACAATGAGCAGTTCTTC.